The rows below give T cell receptor beta chains drawn from one sample of a study of blood T cell repertoires in COVID-19. Data came from immunoSEQ multiplex PCR; TCRdb stores just in-frame clones and leaves some out. The data show around 72,000 clones, less than 90% seen once. Material for sequencing was peripheral blood. The receptors shown here come from an elderly woman with acute or convalescent COVID-19. Each CDR3 is given with its conserved first and last residue. Fields, in order: J gene, V gene, clone size, D gene, CDR3 protein, CDR3 DNA. D genes are given only for firm matches. Expanded clones get a size class; other rows say once, few or many, or leave the size out.

J gene: TRBJ1-1; V gene: TRBV7-2; clone size: NA; D gene: TRBD1; CDR3 protein: CASSIGQGARTEAFF; CDR3 DNA: TGTGCCAGCAGCATCGGACAGGGGGCGAGGACTGAAGCTTTCTTT
J gene: TRBJ1-1; V gene: TRBV19; clone size: NA; D gene: NA; CDR3 protein: CASSVMNTEAFF; CDR3 DNA: TGTGCCAGTAGTGTAATGAACACTGAAGCTTTCTTT
J gene: TRBJ2-3; V gene: TRBV20-1; clone size: NA; D gene: NA; CDR3 protein: CSASTPGVDTQYF; CDR3 DNA: TGCAGTGCTAGTACGCCGGGGGTAGATACGCAGTATTTT
J gene: TRBJ1-1; V gene: TRBV6-5; clone size: NA; D gene: NA; CDR3 protein: CASSYQGKQEAFF; CDR3 DNA: TGTGCCAGCAGTTATCAGGGAAAACAGGAAGCTTTCTTT
J gene: TRBJ1-2; V gene: TRBV27; clone size: NA; D gene: NA; CDR3 protein: CASSLSGGRGYTF; CDR3 DNA: TGTGCCAGCAGTTTGTCAGGAGGAAGGGGCTACACCTTC
J gene: TRBJ1-1; V gene: TRBV11-3; clone size: NA; D gene: NA; CDR3 protein: CASRGGVGTEAFF; CDR3 DNA: TGTGCCAGTCGAGGGGGGGTAGGCACTGAAGCTTTCTTT
J gene: TRBJ2-1; V gene: TRBV24-1; clone size: NA; D gene: NA; CDR3 protein: CATSDLPGRAGGNNEQFF; CDR3 DNA: TGTGCCACCAGTGATTTGCCCGGGAGGGCAGGGGGAAACAATGAGCAGTTCTTC
J gene: TRBJ1-4; V gene: TRBV5-4; clone size: NA; D gene: TRBD1; CDR3 protein: CASSLLTGTNEKLFF; CDR3 DNA: TGTGCCAGCAGCTTACTGACAGGGACCAATGAAAAACTGTTTTTT
J gene: TRBJ2-4; V gene: TRBV19; clone size: NA; D gene: TRBD1; CDR3 protein: CASRMGQGENIQYF; CDR3 DNA: TGTGCCAGTAGGATGGGACAGGGAGAAAACATTCAGTACTTC
J gene: TRBJ2-1; V gene: TRBV29-1; clone size: NA; D gene: TRBD1; CDR3 protein: CSVRQGDNEQFF; CDR3 DNA: TGCAGCGTTCGACAGGGGGACAATGAGCAGTTCTTC
J gene: TRBJ1-4; V gene: TRBV5-4; clone size: NA; D gene: TRBD1; CDR3 protein: CASSPGQGSTNEKLFF; CDR3 DNA: TGTGCCAGCAGCCCGGGACAGGGGTCAACTAATGAAAAACTGTTTTTT
J gene: TRBJ1-3; V gene: TRBV5-4; clone size: NA; D gene: NA; CDR3 protein: CASSLKGARRNTIYF; CDR3 DNA: TGTGCCAGCAGCCTTAAAGGGGCCAGAAGAAACACCATATATTTT
J gene: TRBJ1-5; V gene: TRBV9; clone size: NA; D gene: NA; CDR3 protein: CASSGEGADQPQHF; CDR3 DNA: TGTGCCAGCAGCGGCGAAGGGGCGGATCAGCCCCAGCATTTT
J gene: TRBJ1-2; V gene: TRBV2; clone size: NA; D gene: NA; CDR3 protein: CASSSQGFYGYTF; CDR3 DNA: TGTGCCAGCAGTAGTCAGGGGTTCTATGGCTACACCTTC
J gene: TRBJ1-1; V gene: TRBV7-8; clone size: NA; D gene: NA; CDR3 protein: CASSLAQGTNTEAFF; CDR3 DNA: TGTGCCAGCAGCTTAGCCCAGGGGACGAACACTGAAGCTTTCTTT
J gene: TRBJ1-2; V gene: TRBV2; clone size: NA; D gene: NA; CDR3 protein: CASLYEPTGSTGGYTF; CDR3 DNA: TGTGCCAGCCTCTACGAACCGACAGGATCCACAGGGGGCTACACCTTC
J gene: TRBJ2-3; V gene: TRBV13; clone size: once; D gene: TRBD2; CDR3 protein: CASSSRASGAPDTQYF; CDR3 DNA: TGTGCCAGCAGTTCCCGGGCTAGCGGGGCCCCAGATACGCAGTATTTT
J gene: TRBJ1-5; V gene: TRBV10-3; clone size: NA; D gene: TRBD1; CDR3 protein: CATRTGASNQPQHF; CDR3 DNA: TGTGCCACCCGGACAGGAGCCTCGAATCAGCCCCAGCATTTT
J gene: TRBJ2-7; V gene: TRBV19; clone size: NA; D gene: TRBD1; CDR3 protein: CASSMTTGSSYEQYF; CDR3 DNA: TGTGCCAGTAGTATGACGACAGGGAGCTCCTACGAGCAGTACTTC
J gene: TRBJ1-1; V gene: TRBV19; clone size: NA; D gene: NA; CDR3 protein: CASSIETGLRNTEAFF; CDR3 DNA: TGTGCCAGTAGTATCGAGACAGGCCTTAGGAACACTGAAGCTTTCTTT